The 9 T cell receptor beta chains below were found in one sample sequenced in a study of cytomegalovirus exposure and HLA in healthy donors. Both 60 Vbeta primers and 13 Jbeta primers went into the PCR. Here immunoSEQ multiplex PCR was the method, and the copy in TCRdb shows in-frame clones only, minus some. The sample includes roughly 140,000 clones, over 75% of them seen just once. Material for sequencing was PBMCs. The receptors shown here come from a male donor in good health and CMV-seronegative.

The J gene is TRBJ2-7, the V gene TRBV7-6; 7 bases match TRBD1. Germline loops: CDR1 SGHVS, CDR2 FNYEAQ. CDR3 size: 16 residues. After removal of 1 base from V and 2 bases from J, the junction contained 8 bases not matched to a gene. CDR3 sequence reads: CASSLGQGAATYEQYF. The CDR3 DNA reads as TGTGCCAGCAGCTTAGGACAGGGAGCGGCTACCTACGAGCAGTACTTC.

The CDR3, as DNA: TGTGCCAGCAGCCGCCCCGACGGGGTGTTTCGCGAAAAACTGTTTTTT. Its protein product is CASSRPDGVFREKLFF. The chain recombines TRBV5-5 with TRBJ1-4; D not resolved. Trimming cost V 4 bases and J 8 bases, with 21 bases left between them. This CDR3 region has 16 residues. Germline CDR1 reads SGHKS; CDR2 reads YYEKEE (reference sequence).

This clone has just one count. The CDR3, as DNA: TGTGCCAGCAGCTTAGCGCCCGGGACTGAGAACTATGGCTACACCTTC. Its translation: CASSLAPGTENYGYTF. This chain connects TRBV7-9 to TRBJ1-2; D might be TRBD1 (5 bases). The CDR3 is made up of 16 amino acids. CDR1 and CDR2 (germline): SEHNR, FQNEAQ (reference sequence). The V and J ends lost 0 bases and 2 bases respectively, with 13 bases between them.

This clone is a singleton in its sample. The V and J genes are TRBV7-2 and TRBJ1-1; the D gene is possibly TRBD1 (6 bases). V was cut by 4 bases and J by 3 bases, with 21 bases left in between. The CDR3 totals 17 residues. Germline V CDR1 and CDR2: SGHTA, FQGNSA. CDR3 DNA sequence: TGTGCCAGCAGCTCCCGGGACCTCCGAGGGGGGGACACTGAAGCTTTCTTT. Its translation is CASSSRDLRGGDTEAFF. The full variable domain, in which reference TRBV7-2 and TRBJ1-1 provide the parts outside the CDR3, is GAGVSQSPSNKVTEKGKDVELRCDPISGHTALYWYRQSLGQGLEFLIYFQGNSAPDKSGLPSDRFSAERTGGSVSTLTIQRTQQEDSAVYLCASSSRDLRGGDTEAFFGQGTRLTVV.

The chain has TRBV9 and TRBJ2-3; TRBD2 matches 11 bases. V lost 3 bases, J lost 2 bases, and 11 bases stayed unmatched. The CDR3 contains 18 residues. Germline V CDR1 and CDR2: SGDLS, YYNGEE. The CDR3 coding sequence is TGTGCCAGCAGCGAAATGCCGCCGGGACTAGCGGACACAGATACGCAGTATTTT. Its translation: CASSEMPPGLADTDTQYF.

Regarding this clone: Germline is not matched at one junction end, which may reflect a read error. This sequence joins TRBV2 and TRBJ1-1; D may be TRBD1 (6 bases). The CDR3 is 15 residues long. The germline CDR1 and CDR2 sequences are SNHLY and FYNNEI. In nucleotides, the CDR3 is TGTGCCAGCAGCAGGGGTAACAGTATGAACACTGAAACTTTCTTT. Translating gives CASSRGNSMNTETFF.

The V call is TRBV21-1, the J call TRBJ2-2; TRBD2 reflects the table's D call only, with no check against the DNA. TRBV21-1 is a pseudogene locus. CDR3 length equals 16 residues. Here the CDR3 DNA reads TGTGCCAGCAGCAAAGTCGAGGGTTTTGGGACCGGGGAGCTGTTTTTT. Translating gives CASSKVEGFGTGELFF.

This clone has more than one count but fewer than ten. The V and J genes are TRBV27 and TRBJ1-4; D might be TRBD1 (5 bases). Trimming took off 6 bases at V and 4 bases at J, with 12 bases between the two ends. CDR1 is MNHEY, CDR2 SMNVEV, per germline (reference sequence). The CDR3 length is 14 residues. This CDR3 is CASRSGVFNEKLFF. The DNA for the CDR3 is TGTGCCAGCAGATCGGGGGTCTTTAATGAAAAACTGTTTTTT.

The count of this clone is one. This chain uses TRBV19 with TRBJ1-2; TRBD1 is a possible D gene (6 bases). CDR3 length equals 13 residues. Deletions cut 5 bases from V and 4 bases from J, with 11 bases between. CDR1 and CDR2 from the germline V gene are LNHDA and SQIVND (reference sequence). CDR3 loop: CASSPGTSYGYTF. The CDR3, as DNA: TGTGCCAGTAGTCCCGGGACAAGCTATGGCTACACCTTC.